The rows below give T cell receptor beta chains drawn from one sample of a study of T cells in localized non-small cell lung cancer. TCRdb's table, derived via immunoSEQ multiplex PCR, lists solely in-frame clones and lacks some. The sample has over 1,000 clones; 30% to 40% are singletons. The sequenced sample was normal lung tissue next to the tumor, obtained before any cancer treatment. These receptors came from a man between 40 and 70 years old with stage I squamous cell lung carcinoma. Each CDR3 is given with its conserved first and last residue. The D gene is left open where the match is weak. Size is stated for part of the rows, as once, few or many counts, or as a class when the clone is expanded.

v_call	d_call	clone_size	cdr3_length	j_call	cdr3_aa	cdr3_nt
TRBV11-3	TRBD2	few	17	TRBJ2-1	CASSLVAAGGTSNEQFF	TGTGCCAGCAGCTTGGTTGCAGCGGGGGGTACTTCCAATGAGCAGTTCTTC
TRBV11-3	.	few	16	TRBJ2-2	CASSPQYPGYTGELFF	TGTGCCAGCTCACCCCAGTACCCCGGATACACCGGGGAGCTGTTTTTT
TRBV6-8	.	.	14	TRBJ2-2	CASRRDPDTGELFF	TGTGCCAGCAGGAGGGACCCGGACACCGGGGAGCTGTTTTTT
TRBV11-3	TRBD2	few	15	TRBJ2-1	CASPREGSSYNEQFF	TGTGCCAGCCCCCGGGAGGGGAGCTCCTACAATGAGCAGTTCTTC
TRBV11-3	TRBD2	once	14	TRBJ2-7	CASSWTSLLYEQYF	TGTGCCAGCAGCTGGACTAGCCTTTTGTACGAGCAGTACTTC
TRBV6-8	.	few	15	TRBJ2-2	CASSYSYREVGELFF	TGTGCCAGCAGTTACTCGTACAGGGAGGTCGGGGAGCTGTTTTTT
TRBV5-1	.	.	15	TRBJ2-7	CASSLNLRNSYEQYF	TGCGCCAGCAGCCTTAATTTGCGAAACTCCTACGAGCAGTACTTC
TRBV14	.	once	15	TRBJ2-7	CASSQDQKGHYEQYF	TGTGCCAGCAGCCAAGATCAGAAGGGGCACTACGAGCAGTACTTC
TRBV9	.	few	14	TRBJ2-1	CASSEYRARNEQFF	TGTGCCAGCAGTGAATACAGGGCTCGGAATGAGCAGTTCTTC
TRBV12-5	.	few	14	TRBJ1-1	CASSSRSRNTEAFF	TGTGCCAGCTCCAGCCGTAGCAGGAACACTGAAGCTTTCTTT
TRBV30	.	.	14	TRBJ1-4	CAWGTSGGSGKLFF	TGTGCCTGGGGTACATCCGGGGGTAGTGGGAAACTGTTTTTT
TRBV5-1	TRBD2	.	14	TRBJ2-1	CASGDPSGNNEQFF	TGCGCCAGCGGAGACCCTAGCGGAAACAATGAGCAGTTCTTC
TRBV6-8	TRBD2	few	15	TRBJ2-1	CASSWTSGGAGEQFF	TGTGCCAGCAGCTGGACTAGCGGGGGGGCCGGTGAGCAGTTCTTC
TRBV16	.	.	12	TRBJ1-2	CASRLRDYGYTF	TGTGCCAGCAGGCTCAGGGACTATGGCTACACCTTC
TRBV11-3	TRBD1	medium-sized	15	TRBJ2-3	CASSFRGKLTDTQYF	TGTGCCAGCAGCTTCAGGGGGAAGTTAACAGATACGCAGTATTTT
TRBV18	TRBD1	.	15	TRBJ2-5	CASSPAAGGRETQYF	TGTGCCAGCTCACCCGCGGCAGGGGGCAGAGAGACCCAGTACTTC
TRBV18	.	.	17	TRBJ2-2	CASSPLSTWGNTGELFF	TGTGCCAGCTCACCATTAAGCACGTGGGGGAACACCGGGGAGCTGTTTTTT
TRBV28	.	.	15	TRBJ1-2	CASTDGANRNYGYTF	TGTGCCAGCACGGACGGCGCCAACCGTAACTATGGCTACACCTTC
TRBV6-8	.	.	16	TRBJ2-1	CASSDRAHKNYNEQFF	TGTGCCAGCAGTGATAGGGCCCACAAAAATTACAATGAGCAGTTCTTC
TRBV2	.	.	14	TRBJ2-1	CASSYSAQVGEQFF	TGTGCCAGCAGTTACTCAGCCCAAGTTGGGGAGCAGTTCTTC
TRBV14	.	.	13	TRBJ2-5	CASSPRVKETQYF	TGTGCCAGCAGCCCTAGGGTTAAAGAGACCCAGTACTTC
TRBV9	.	few	12	TRBJ1-6	CASSVGNSPLHF	TGTGCCAGCAGCGTGGGAAACTCACCCCTCCACTTT